These 27 T cell receptor beta chains share one sample of origin, sequenced in a study of technical replicates of blood from a few donors. Sequencing used immunoSEQ multiplex PCR; TCRdb keeps in-frame clones, though not all of them. The profile shows almost 70,000 clones, approximately 93% of them singletons. The sequenced sample consisted of PBMCs. Source of these receptors: a human donor in good health. Some clones in this sample may be carry-over from other donors' samples.

The chain couples TRBV5-1 to TRBJ2-1; 8 bases fit TRBD2. Germline values: CDR1 SGHRS, CDR2 YFSETQ. The CDR3 has 15 amino acids. V was clipped by 6 bases and J by 3 bases; unmatched bases: 8. The DNA for the CDR3 is TGCGCCAGCATCCCCGGGGGGGTAGGCTACAATGAGCAGTTCTTC. Residues: CASIPGGVGYNEQFF.

The count of this clone is one. This chain links TRBV7-8 with TRBJ2-7, with D possibly TRBD2 on 6 matching bases. V shed 3 bases and J shed 3 bases, with 12 bases lying between them. Germline loops: CDR1 SGHVS, CDR2 FQNEAQ. The CDR3 runs 14 residues. The CDR3 DNA is TGTGCCAGCAGCTTGGGGAGGAGGGGCTACGAGCAGTACTTC. Translation gives CASSLGRRGYEQYF.

This sequence joins TRBV18 and TRBJ2-5, with 8 bases lining up with TRBD1. The CDR3 sequence is 18 residues long. From germline, CDR1 is KGHSH and CDR2 LQKENI. V dropped 5 bases and J dropped 2; count of bases not matched to a gene: 16. Here the CDR3 DNA reads TGTGCCAGCTCAACTGGACAGGGAAGGAGTACGAGGCAAGAGACCCAGTACTTC. This encodes CASSTGQGRSTRQETQYF.

The chain joins TRBV7-2 to TRBJ2-5; D is unclear. This CDR3 has 11 residues. Trimming took 3 bases from V and 5 from J, leaving 4 bases between them. Germline values: CDR1 SGHTA, CDR2 FQGNSA. Here the CDR3 DNA reads TGTGCCAGCAGCTTCGGGGAGACCCAGTACTTC. Translation gives CASSFGETQYF. Complete variable domain (other parts from reference TRBV7-2 and TRBJ2-5): GAGVSQSPSNKVTEKGKDVELRCDPISGHTALYWYRQSLGQGLEFLIYFQGNSAPDKSGLPSDRFSAERTGGSVSTLTIQRTQQEDSAVYLCASSFGETQYFGPGTRLLVL.

The rearrangement links TRBV2 to TRBJ2-7, with TRBD2 matching over 9 bases. Trimming took 4 bases from V and 3 from J; bases not matched to a gene: 7. The CDR3 runs to 15 residues. Germline lookup yields CDR1 SNHLY and CDR2 FYNNEI. CDR3 amino acids: CASSVEAGGHYEQYF. The CDR3 nucleotides read TGTGCCAGCAGTGTGGAAGCGGGAGGACACTACGAGCAGTACTTC.

The V call is TRBV6-1, the J call TRBJ1-2; D might be TRBD1 (5 bases). CDR3 length equals 16 residues. Germline V CDR1 and CDR2: MNHNS, SASEGT. The V end lost 1 base, the J end lost 8 bases, and 20 bases lay between the germline ends. CDR3 DNA: TGTGCCAGCAGTGAAGAAACGGGACTCCCGAGAGGCGGCTACACCTTC. Protein sequence: CASSEETGLPRGGYTF.

The chain couples TRBV10-3 to TRBJ1-1, with 7 positions matching TRBD1. The V gene's germline CDR1 is ENHRY and CDR2 SYGVKD. The V and J ends lost 7 bases and 1 base, in that order; junction bases with no gene match: 9. The CDR3 runs to 15 residues. CDR3 sequence (DNA): TGTGCCATCAAAGGTGCGACAGGGCCGAACACTGAAGCTTTCTTT. Amino acids: CAIKGATGPNTEAFF.

This chain joins TRBV7-3 and TRBJ1-6; TRBD1 might be the D (5 bases). The length of the CDR3 is 13 residues. The germline V gene has CDR1 SGHTA and CDR2 FQGTGA. Trimming removed 6 bases at V and 7 bases at J, with 10 bases between. The CDR3 is CASSRQPNSPLHF. The CDR3 DNA reads TGTGCCAGCAGTCGACAGCCCAATTCACCCCTCCACTTT.

The chain recombines TRBV14 with TRBJ1-2, with TRBD1 identical over 7 bases. The CDR3 consists of 15 residues. V lost 2 bases, J lost 3 bases, and 6 bases stayed unmatched. CDR1 is SGHDN, CDR2 FVKESK, per germline. The CDR3 reads CASSQQDRTYYGYTF. In nucleotides, the CDR3 is TGTGCCAGCAGCCAACAGGACAGGACTTACTATGGCTACACCTTC.

The rearrangement joins TRBV5-4 to TRBJ2-1; 8 positions match TRBD2. Trimming took 3 bases from V and 8 from J; bases not matched to a gene: 7. Germline V CDR1 and CDR2: SGHNT, YYREEE (reference sequence). There are 14 residues in the CDR3. CDR3 DNA: TGTGCCAGCAGCTCAAGCGGGAGTGTCTATGAGCAGTTCTTC. Translating it yields CASSSSGSVYEQFF.

V is TRBV29-1 and J is TRBJ2-7; 10 bases line up with TRBD1. Germline V gene lookup returns CDR1 SQVTM and CDR2 ANQGSEA. The CDR3 sequence is 14 residues long. Trimming took 6 bases from V and 2 from J; bases not matched to a gene: 7. DNA of the CDR3: TGCAGCGTGTCCGGGACAGGGGTTACCTACGAGCAGTACTTC. Translation: CSVSGTGVTYEQYF.

To note about this clone: The sample holds other DNA sequences that translate to the same CDR3. CDR3 nucleotides: TGCGCCAGCAGCTTGTCGGACACTGAAGCTTTCTTT. As protein: CASSLSDTEAFF. The V call is TRBV5-1, the J call TRBJ1-1; the D is unclear. This CDR3 is 12 amino acids long. V was shortened by 1 base and J by 3 bases, with 4 bases between the two germline ends. CDR1 and CDR2 (germline): SGHRS, YFSETQ. Filled out from reference TRBV5-1 and TRBJ1-1, the complete variable domain reads KAGVTQTPRYLIKTRGQQVTLSCSPISGHRSVSWYQQTPGQGLQFLFEYFSETQRNKGNFPGRFSGRQFSNSRSEMNVSTLELGDSALYLCASSLSDTEAFFGQGTRLTVV.

V is TRBV4-2 and J is TRBJ2-3; 7 bases fit TRBD2. The CDR3 is made up of 16 amino acids. V lost 0 bases, J lost 4 bases, and 7 bases stayed unmatched. Germline V gene sequence: CDR1 LGHNA, CDR2 YNFKEQ. CDR3 sequence (DNA): TGTGCCAGCAGCCAAGATAAGGCTAGCGGTCCAGATACGCAGTATTTT. Translation gives CASSQDKASGPDTQYF.

V usage is TRBV6-1 and J usage is TRBJ2-3; 9 positions agree with TRBD2. CDR1 is MNHNS and CDR2 is SASEGT in the germline V gene. There are 15 residues in the CDR3. Germline trimming cut 4 bases from V and 0 bases from J; bases unmatched to any gene: 2. CDR3 protein: CASSVLAGSTDTQYF. CDR3 bases: TGTGCCAGCAGTGTGCTAGCGGGGAGCACAGATACGCAGTATTTT.

This clone was recorded once. This chain joins TRBV30 and TRBJ2-7; D perhaps matches TRBD1 (5 bases). In germline, CDR1 is GTSNPN, CDR2 SVGIG (reference sequence). The CDR3 contains 14 residues. Trimming pared 0 bases from V and 2 bases from J, leaving 11 bases between. The CDR3 reads CAWSVKGAPYEQYF. The CDR3 DNA reads TGTGCCTGGAGTGTCAAAGGGGCACCCTACGAGCAGTACTTC.

The V call is TRBV7-3, the J call TRBJ2-7, with 9 bases identical to TRBD1. Germline loops: CDR1 SGHTA, CDR2 FQGTGA. This CDR3 is 15 amino acids long. With 5 bases clipped from V and 1 base from J, the junction kept 6 bases outside the gene matches. The CDR3 region has the DNA TGTGCCAGCAGCCCGGGACAGGGCTTATCCTACGAGCAGTACTTC. This encodes CASSPGQGLSYEQYF.

J is TRBJ2-4 and V is TRBV6-5; tentative D call: TRBD2 (7 bases). This CDR3 region has 15 residues. Trimming shortened V by 6 bases and J by 8 bases, and 20 bases separated the two germline ends. CDR1 and CDR2 from the germline V gene are MNHEY and SVGAGI. CDR3 loop: CASRLTLGGRDIQYF. CDR3 bases: TGTGCCAGCAGACTTACACTGGGGGGGCGAGACATTCAGTACTTC.

The rearrangement links TRBV2 to TRBJ1-5; no definite D call. The CDR3 length is 14 residues. Germline values: CDR1 SNHLY, CDR2 FYNNEI. Deletions cut 0 bases from V and 9 bases from J, with 12 bases between. As DNA, the CDR3 is TGTGCCAGCAGTGAAGCAGAGGGTTATGGGCCCCAGCATTTT. This gives the protein CASSEAEGYGPQHF.

V gene TRBV7-6 combines with J gene TRBJ1-2; a possible D gene is TRBD1 (5 bases). Germline loops: CDR1 SGHVS, CDR2 FNYEAQ. V lost 5 bases, J lost 2 bases, and 18 bases lay in between. This CDR3 has 16 amino acids. The chain's CDR3 is CASSPDGSGGNYGYTF. DNA of the CDR3: TGTGCCAGCAGCCCAGATGGGTCCGGGGGGAACTATGGCTACACCTTC.

V gene TRBV7-9 combines with J gene TRBJ2-7, with 9 bases fitting TRBD2. The CDR3 runs to 13 residues. V was clipped by 2 bases and J by 6 bases; unmatched bases: 2. Germline V CDR1 and CDR2: SEHNR, FQNEAQ (reference sequence). The DNA of the CDR3 is TGTGCCAGCAGCTTACGCGGGAGGGGCGAGCAGTACTTC. Translation gives CASSLRGRGEQYF.

This chain connects TRBV4-2 to TRBJ1-1; 9 bases align to TRBD1. Germline values: CDR1 LGHNA, CDR2 YNFKEQ. The CDR3 spans 13 residues. J gave up 4 bases and V 6 bases, and 3 bases lay outside the gene matches. This CDR3 reads CASSPDRGTEAFF. The CDR3 DNA follows: TGTGCCAGCAGTCCGGACAGGGGCACTGAAGCTTTCTTT.

V gene TRBV15 combines with J gene TRBJ2-3; weak D call: TRBD1 (6 bases). The germline CDR1 and CDR2 sequences are LNHNV and YYDKDF (reference sequence). The V end was cut by 6 bases, the J end by 3 bases, with 16 bases between. CDR3 length: 15 residues. The CDR3 here is CATRQTGQGTDTQYF. The CDR3 DNA follows: TGTGCCACCAGGCAAACCGGCCAGGGGACAGATACGCAGTATTTT.

The rearrangement joins TRBV9 to TRBJ1-4; weak D call: TRBD1 (6 bases). Trimming took off 4 bases at V and 5 bases at J, with 15 bases between the two ends. Germline CDR1 SGDLS, CDR2 YYNGEE. This CDR3 contains 15 residues. CDR3 protein: CASSSPGQLNEKLFF. The CDR3 DNA follows: TGTGCCAGCAGCTCCCCCGGACAGCTAAATGAAAAACTGTTTTTT.

The rearrangement links TRBV7-4 to TRBJ1-4; 8 nucleotides align to TRBD1. J gave up 4 bases and V 5 bases, and 6 bases lay outside the gene matches. The CDR3 is made up of 15 amino acids. Germline assignment: CDR1 SGHVT and CDR2 SQSDAQ. The CDR3 is CASSETGGDNEKLFF. The DNA of the CDR3 is TGTGCCAGCAGCGAAACAGGGGGGGATAATGAAAAACTGTTTTTT.

This clone was observed a few times. V is TRBV30 and J is TRBJ1-1, with D unresolved. Deletions cut 3 bases from V and 4 bases from J, with 9 bases between. The germline gives CDR1 GTSNPN, CDR2 SVGIG (reference sequence). The CDR3 spans 12 residues. CDR3 in DNA: TGTGCCTGGAGAGGAGGAGGCACTGAAGCTTTCTTT. It yields the protein CAWRGGGTEAFF.

This sequence joins TRBV9 and TRBJ2-7; TRBD2 matches at 8 bases. Germline-derived CDR1 and CDR2 are SGDLS and YYNGEE. The CDR3 has 16 residues. J lost 5 bases, V lost 3 bases, and 13 bases had no gene match. The CDR3 nucleotides read TGTGCCAGCAGCGAGGAAGCGGGAGCGATATCCCACGAGCAGTACTTC. It encodes CASSEEAGAISHEQYF.

The V call is TRBV4-3, the J call TRBJ1-2; no clear D. V shed 0 bases and J shed 8 bases, with 16 bases lying between them. The CDR3 length is 15 residues. Germline lookup yields CDR1 LGHNA and CDR2 YSLEER. CDR3 nucleotides: TGCGCCAGCAGCCAAGATCCGGGGAGGGAAAAGGGCTACACCTTC. Translating it yields CASSQDPGREKGYTF.